This is a list of T cell receptor beta chains from one sample in a study of T cells in Graves' hyperthyroidism and ophthalmopathy. TCRdb re-analysed the multiplex PCR reads in MiXCR, keeping a single row per CDR3 protein. The top ten hold roughly 6.2% of the sample, which has nearly 600,000 distinct CDR3 sequences, about 15% seen once. Sequences were obtained from blood. Receptors were obtained from a woman aged 30 to 39 with Graves' hyperthyroidism that later progressed to Graves' ophthalmopathy. CDR3s include the opening cysteine and the closing phenylalanine or tryptophan. A D gene is named only where the DNA matches it firmly. Some rows have no size entry. The others give once, few or many, or a class for an expanded clone.

J gene,clone size,V gene,CDR3 length,D gene,CDR3 protein,CDR3 DNA
TRBJ2-1,-,TRBV11-2,17,-,CASSLVRGNTIYNEQFF,TGTGCCAGCAGCTTAGTAAGAGGGAATACGATATACAATGAGCAGTTCTTC
TRBJ2-5,many,TRBV6-1,13,-,CASKKSGEETQYF,TGTGCCAGCAAAAAGTCGGGAGAAGAGACCCAGTACTTC
TRBJ1-2,few,TRBV10-3,12,-,CAISGAPWGYTF,TGTGCCATCAGTGGGGCTCCGTGGGGCTACACCTTC
TRBJ2-1,few,TRBV20-1,15,-,CSAREMPGLNNEQFF,TGCAGTGCTAGAGAGATGCCAGGGCTTAACAATGAGCAGTTCTTC
TRBJ1-1,few,TRBV12-3/TRBV12-4,13,-,CASSSDIDTEAFF,TGTGCCAGCAGTTCCGATATTGACACTGAAGCTTTCTTT
TRBJ1-2,many,TRBV20-1,15,-,CSARADPPANYGYTF,TGCAGTGCTAGAGCGGACCCGCCAGCTAACTATGGCTACACCTTC
TRBJ1-1,many,TRBV6-1,14,TRBD1,CASSEGRTGPEAFF,TGTGCCAGCAGTGAAGGAAGGACAGGGCCCGAAGCTTTCTTT
TRBJ2-1,many,TRBV24-1,14,TRBD2,CATSEAGGFDEQFF,TGTGCCACCAGTGAAGCGGGAGGGTTCGATGAGCAGTTCTTC
TRBJ2-3,few,TRBV6-1,15,TRBD1,CASSDGTGVSDTQYF,TGTGCCAGCAGTGACGGGACAGGGGTGTCAGATACGCAGTATTTT
TRBJ1-4,many,TRBV10-3,15,-,CAISESPGREEKLFF,TGTGCCATCAGTGAGTCTCCAGGGAGGGAGGAAAAACTGTTTTTT
TRBJ2-7,few,TRBV4-1,16,-,CASSQDRASVMREQYF,TGCGCCAGCAGCCAAGATCGTGCTAGCGTAATGAGGGAGCAGTACTTC
TRBJ2-3,-,TRBV29-1,16,TRBD1,CSVVLRDRGQADAQYF,TGCAGCGTGGTCCTCCGGGACAGGGGGCAGGCAGATGCGCAGTATTTT
TRBJ2-5,few,TRBV29-1,14,-,CSVGLTMPSATEYF,TGCAGCGTTGGTCTAACAATGCCCTCAGCGACGGAGTACTTC
TRBJ1-5,many,TRBV7-8,14,-,CASSWGGQHQPQHF,TGTGCCAGCAGCTGGGGAGGACAGCATCAGCCCCAGCATTTT
TRBJ2-3,many,TRBV7-9,14,-,CASSVQGYTDTQYF,TGTGCCAGCAGCGTACAGGGATACACAGATACGCAGTATTTT
TRBJ2-1,many,TRBV18,11,-,CASSAESEQFF,TGTGCCAGCTCGGCCGAATCCGAGCAGTTCTTC
TRBJ2-1,many,TRBV11-2,16,TRBD2,CASSLKGLADRDEQFF,TGTGCCAGCAGCTTAAAGGGACTAGCGGATCGCGATGAGCAGTTCTTC
TRBJ1-1,many,TRBV3-1,16,-,CASSSRLKPRGTEAFF,TGTGCCAGCAGCTCCCGGTTGAAGCCCAGGGGAACTGAAGCTTTCTTT
TRBJ2-3,many,TRBV6-2/TRBV6-3,15,-,CASSYGGVSTDTQYF,TGTGCCAGCAGTTACGGCGGGGTCAGCACAGATACGCAGTATTTT
TRBJ2-3,-,TRBV9,16,TRBD2,CASSAGTSGRTDTQYF,TGTGCCAGCAGCGCCGGGACTAGCGGGAGGACAGATACGCAGTATTTT
TRBJ1-5,few,TRBV5-8,15,TRBD1,CASSLGTGKDQPQHF,TGTGCCAGCAGCCTTGGGACAGGGAAAGATCAGCCCCAGCATTTT
TRBJ2-7,-,TRBV7-9,14,TRBD1,CASSLTGGLEEQYF,TGTGCCAGCAGCTTGACAGGGGGTTTAGAGGAGCAGTACTTC
TRBJ1-2,many,TRBV28,17,TRBD1,CASSASSTGNTNYGYTF,TGTGCCAGCAGTGCGAGCTCGACAGGGAATACTAACTATGGCTACACCTTC
TRBJ1-6,many,TRBV28,14,TRBD1,CASSRGTANSPLHF,TGTGCCAGCAGTCGGGGGACAGCTAATTCACCCCTCCACTTT
TRBJ1-1,many,TRBV29-1,10,-,CSVAAGGTFF,TGCAGCGTTGCGGCGGGGGGAACTTTCTTT
TRBJ1-2,many,TRBV27,16,-,CASSLSRRQPNYGYTF,TGTGCCAGCAGTTTATCGCGGAGACAGCCTAACTATGGCTACACCTTC
TRBJ1-3,-,TRBV5-1,15,-,CASSDGARNGNTIYF,TGCGCCAGCAGCGACGGGGCCCGGAACGGAAACACCATATATTTT
TRBJ1-2,many,TRBV2,14,-,CASSEAWTFYGYTF,TGTGCCAGCAGTGAAGCGTGGACCTTCTATGGCTACACCTTC
TRBJ2-5,-,TRBV11-2,16,TRBD1,CASSLTNRGRRETQYF,TGTGCCAGCAGCTTAACGAACAGGGGGCGCCGGGAGACCCAGTACTTC
TRBJ2-5,many,TRBV7-2,13,-,CASSRRGQETQYF,TGTGCCAGCAGCCGAAGGGGCCAAGAGACCCAGTACTTC
TRBJ2-1,-,TRBV20-1,17,TRBD2,CSARDEMTSGSVYEQFF,TGCAGTGCTAGAGACGAAATGACTAGCGGGAGTGTATATGAGCAGTTCTTC
TRBJ1-2,many,TRBV7-9,17,TRBD1,CASRDGTGTGTSYGYTF,TGTGCCAGCAGAGACGGGACCGGGACAGGGACCTCCTATGGCTACACCTTC
TRBJ1-2,many,TRBV2,15,TRBD1,CASRDRVVAFYGYTF,TGTGCCAGCAGGGACAGGGTAGTGGCCTTCTATGGCTACACCTTC
TRBJ1-2,few,TRBV7-2,14,-,CASSLGVVAYGYTF,TGTGCCAGCAGCTTAGGTGTAGTGGCCTATGGCTACACCTTC
TRBJ2-1,few,TRBV30,15,TRBD2,CAWSVRGRAYNEQFF,TGTGCCTGGAGTGTCCGCGGGAGGGCGTACAATGAGCAGTTCTTC
TRBJ1-1,many,TRBV6-1,15,-,CASRYADSLNTEAFF,TGTGCCAGCAGGTATGCGGACAGCCTGAACACTGAAGCTTTCTTT
TRBJ2-3,many,TRBV12-3/TRBV12-4,15,TRBD2,CASSFLLAGADTQYF,TGTGCCAGCAGTTTTTTATTAGCGGGAGCAGATACGCAGTATTTT
TRBJ1-1,few,TRBV20-1,12,-,CSAVKSNTEAFF,TGCAGTGCCGTCAAATCGAACACTGAAGCTTTCTTT
TRBJ1-1,few,TRBV7-7,15,-,CASSRLTGLNTEAFF,TGTGCTAGCAGCCGACTAACGGGGCTGAACACTGAAGCTTTCTTT
TRBJ2-7,-,TRBV27,18,TRBD1,CASSFTAPRGRSSYEQYF,TGTGCCAGCAGCTTTACCGCCCCCAGGGGGCGAAGCTCCTACGAGCAGTACTTC
TRBJ2-1,-,TRBV27,11,TRBD2,CASRLAGEQFF,TGTGCCAGCAGACTAGCGGGGGAGCAGTTCTTC
TRBJ2-4,many,TRBV12-3/TRBV12-4,14,-,CASSLAAAKNIQYF,TGTGCCAGCAGTTTAGCAGCGGCCAAAAACATTCAGTACTTC
TRBJ2-7,-,TRBV9,13,-,CASSEDLNYEQYF,TGTGCCAGCAGCGAGGACTTAAACTACGAGCAGTACTTC
TRBJ1-1,many,TRBV28,13,TRBD1,CASSGQQGTKAFF,TGTGCCAGCAGTGGGCAACAGGGGACTAAAGCTTTCTTT
TRBJ2-5,few,TRBV16,14,-,CASSPLRLQGAPYF,TGTGCCAGCAGCCCCTTACGGTTACAGGGAGCCCCGTACTTC
TRBJ1-1,few,TRBV6-2/TRBV6-3,14,TRBD1,CASSSDRGRYEAFF,TGTGCCAGCAGTTCAGACAGGGGAAGGTATGAAGCTTTCTTT
TRBJ2-1,many,TRBV14,15,-,CASSDLQGLYNEQFF,TGTGCCAGCAGCGACCTACAGGGTTTGTACAATGAGCAGTTCTTC
TRBJ1-2,few,TRBV19,14,-,CASSMVETNYGYTF,TGTGCCAGTAGTATGGTGGAGACTAACTATGGCTACACCTTC
TRBJ2-5,many,TRBV27,16,TRBD1,CASSIRTGGGQETQYF,TGTGCCAGCAGTATCAGGACAGGGGGCGGCCAAGAGACCCAGTACTTC
TRBJ2-1,many,TRBV13,14,-,CASSLYSLYNEQFF,TGTGCCAGCAGCTTATATTCGCTGTACAATGAGCAGTTCTTC
TRBJ2-1,many,TRBV30,10,-,CAWSVQEQFF,TGTGCCTGGAGTGTTCAAGAGCAGTTCTTC
TRBJ1-1,few,TRBV28,14,-,CASTLGGARTEAFF,TGTGCCAGCACCCTCGGGGGGGCGAGAACTGAAGCTTTCTTT
TRBJ1-2,many,TRBV3-1,15,-,CASSRLAGTQDGYTF,TGTGCCAGCAGCCGCCTAGCCGGGACCCAGGATGGCTACACCTTC
TRBJ1-1,few,TRBV29-1,13,-,CSVDWGLRTEAFF,TGCAGCGTTGATTGGGGGTTAAGGACTGAAGCTTTCTTT